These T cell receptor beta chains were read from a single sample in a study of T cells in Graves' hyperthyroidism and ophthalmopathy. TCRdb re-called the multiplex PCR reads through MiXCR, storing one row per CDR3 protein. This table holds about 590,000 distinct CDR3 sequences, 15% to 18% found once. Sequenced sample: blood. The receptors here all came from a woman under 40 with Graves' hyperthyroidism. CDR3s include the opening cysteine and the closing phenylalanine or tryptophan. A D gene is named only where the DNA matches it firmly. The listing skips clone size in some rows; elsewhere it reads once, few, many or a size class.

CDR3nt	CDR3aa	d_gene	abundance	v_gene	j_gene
TGTGCCAGCAGTTACTCGAACCCTGGGACGGGAACAGATACGCAGTATTTT	CASSYSNPGTGTDTQYF	-	many	TRBV6-6	TRBJ2-3
TGCAGCGCTAGTCAGGGGGCCCACTATGGCTACACCTTC	CSASQGAHYGYTF	TRBD1	many	TRBV29-1	TRBJ1-2
TGTGCCAGCAGTTACACGGGGTCTGGGGCCAACGTCCTGACTTTC	CASSYTGSGANVLTF	-	-	TRBV6-5	TRBJ2-6
TGTGCCAGTAGTATTCTACGACTGAACACTGAAGCTTTCTTT	CASSILRLNTEAFF	-	-	TRBV19	TRBJ1-1
TGTGCCAGCAGATCCCGGCAGGAACCCAGCAATCAGCCCCAGCATTTT	CASRSRQEPSNQPQHF	-	many	TRBV2	TRBJ1-5
TGTGCCAGCAGTGGCGGGACAGGGGTGTACGAGCAGTACTTC	CASSGGTGVYEQYF	TRBD1	-	TRBV9	TRBJ2-7
TGTGCCAGCAGCCTCGGTATGCAGGTCTTCTCTGGAAACACCATATATTTT	CASSLGMQVFSGNTIYF	-	many	TRBV3-1	TRBJ1-3
TGCAGTGCTCCCGGGACAGGCTATGGCTACACCTTC	CSAPGTGYGYTF	TRBD1	-	TRBV20-1	TRBJ1-2
TGTGCCAGCAGTTACTCATCCGGGAGGGATCGGAGTGAGCAGTTCTTC	CASSYSSGRDRSEQFF	TRBD2	-	TRBV6-2/TRBV6-3	TRBJ2-1
TGTGCCAGTAGTAGCGAGTCCTTTCTGCCCCAGCATTTT	CASSSESFLPQHF	-	-	TRBV19	TRBJ1-5
TGTGCCAGCAGCCTGACTGGGACTAGCTACGAGCAGTACTTC	CASSLTGTSYEQYF	TRBD2	many	TRBV3-1	TRBJ2-7
TGCAGCGTCGCACAGGGCGGGCTCACTGAAGCTTTCTTT	CSVAQGGLTEAFF	-	few	TRBV29-1	TRBJ1-1
TGTGCCAGCAGTTTCGCTAGCGGGAGCGTCGGGGAGCTGTTTTTT	CASSFASGSVGELFF	TRBD2	many	TRBV28	TRBJ2-2
TGTGCCAGCAGCTATACAGGGGGAAAAGAGACCCAGTACTTC	CASSYTGGKETQYF	TRBD1	many	TRBV3-1	TRBJ2-5
TGTGCCAGCAGCGTAGGCAGGGCCACTGAAGCTTTCTTT	CASSVGRATEAFF	-	few	TRBV9	TRBJ1-1
TGCGCCAGCAGCCAAGGTTCTAGCGGGATTTTCCAAGAGACCCAGTACTTC	CASSQGSSGIFQETQYF	TRBD2	-	TRBV4-1	TRBJ2-5
TGTGCCAGCAGTTACCGCGACGATGAGCAGTTCTTC	CASSYRDDEQFF	-	-	TRBV6-2/TRBV6-3	TRBJ2-1
TGTGCCTGGACTAGCGGGACTAGCGTTTACAATGAGCAGTTCTTC	CAWTSGTSVYNEQFF	TRBD2	-	TRBV30	TRBJ2-1
TGTGCCACCAGCAGCAGACTAGCAGCTGCTGACTACAATGAGCAGTTCTTC	CATSSRLAAADYNEQFF	TRBD2	-	TRBV15	TRBJ2-1
TGTGCCAGCAGCTTAATCCCGGGACAGGGACACGAAAAACTGTTTTTT	CASSLIPGQGHEKLFF	TRBD1	few	TRBV13	TRBJ1-4
TGTGCCAGCAGATCATTCACGGGGGAGAACACCGGGGAGCTGTTTTTT	CASRSFTGENTGELFF	-	few	TRBV12-3/TRBV12-4	TRBJ2-2
TGTGCCAGCAGCTTAGTGGGAGTTCGAACTAATGAAAAACTGTTTTTT	CASSLVGVRTNEKLFF	-	many	TRBV11-2	TRBJ1-4
TGTGCCAGCAGTACCGGGACTAGCTTTCTCACAGATACGCAGTATTTT	CASSTGTSFLTDTQYF	TRBD2	many	TRBV12-3/TRBV12-4	TRBJ2-3
TGTGCCAGCAGCTTAACCTATCAGGGGAATGAGCAGTTCTTC	CASSLTYQGNEQFF	-	-	TRBV7-3	TRBJ2-1
TGTGCCAGCAGCCTGGGGACTAGCGGGATCCTCACAGATACGCAGTATTTT	CASSLGTSGILTDTQYF	TRBD2	-	TRBV4-2	TRBJ2-3
TGTGCCAGCAGCCTCACTAGCGGAAGCTCCTACGAGCAGTACTTC	CASSLTSGSSYEQYF	TRBD2	many	TRBV5-1	TRBJ2-7
TGCAGCGGCTTTACCCCTTTTGGGGGCTTCCAGTACTTC	CSGFTPFGGFQYF	-	few	TRBV29-1	TRBJ2-5
TGTGCCAGCAGCTCCCCGGGACCAAGAAACAATGAGCAGTTCTTC	CASSSPGPRNNEQFF	-	-	TRBV7-3	TRBJ2-1
TGTGCCAGCACCGAGACTAGCGGGATGGGAGCTGAGCAGTTCTTC	CASTETSGMGAEQFF	TRBD2	many	TRBV6-1	TRBJ2-1
TGTGCTAGTGGTACCGGGACAGCGGTCCCCGAGCAGTACTTC	CASGTGTAVPEQYF	TRBD1	many	TRBV12-5	TRBJ2-7
TGTGCCAGCAGTTACGGTGGGGGTGGAGGGGGAAGTGGTGGCTACACCTTC	CASSYGGGGGGSGGYTF	-	-	TRBV6-5	TRBJ1-2
TGTGCCAGCAGTTACTCAACTCTTCCTAGAGGAGGGCGCACAGATACGCAGTATTTT	CASSYSTLPRGGRTDTQYF	-	many	TRBV6-2/TRBV6-3	TRBJ2-3
TGCAGTGCTCTACTAGCGGGAGGGTCCTCTAGCACAGATACGCAGTATTTT	CSALLAGGSSSTDTQYF	TRBD2	many	TRBV20-1	TRBJ2-3
TGCGCCAGCAGTACCCCCGGTGGCAATCAGCCCCAGCATTTT	CASSTPGGNQPQHF	-	few	TRBV10-1	TRBJ1-5
TGCGCCAGCAGCTTGTCCGGCGGGAGCACACAGTACGAGCAGTACTTC	CASSLSGGSTQYEQYF	TRBD2	few	TRBV5-1	TRBJ2-7
TGCGCCAGCAGCCAAGTTGTCCCAGGGGTCAATTTCCCAGATACGCAGTATTTT	CASSQVVPGVNFPDTQYF	-	-	TRBV4-1	TRBJ2-3
TGTGCCAGCAGTTTATTTCTGGGGGCCGGGGAGCTGTTTTTT	CASSLFLGAGELFF	-	few	TRBV27	TRBJ2-2
TGTGCCAGCAGCTTAGCACGGGGGACAGGATTCAATGAGCAGTTCTTC	CASSLARGTGFNEQFF	TRBD1	many	TRBV11-1	TRBJ2-1
TGCAGTGCTAGCACCGGGACATCGAACACTGAAGCTTTCTTT	CSASTGTSNTEAFF	-	many	TRBV20-1	TRBJ1-1
TGTGCCAGCACGGGACGCAATGAGCAGTTCTTC	CASTGRNEQFF	-	-	TRBV6-2/TRBV6-3	TRBJ2-1
TGTGCCAGCAGCGTAGGAGACAGTGAGTTCTACGAGCAGTACTTC	CASSVGDSEFYEQYF	-	many	TRBV9	TRBJ2-7
TGCAGTGCTAGAGACCATCTCAGGGTGGCGTACAATGAGCAGTTCTTC	CSARDHLRVAYNEQFF	-	many	TRBV20-1	TRBJ2-1
TGTGCCAGCAAAAGAACAGGGAGCCAAGAGACCCAGTACTTC	CASKRTGSQETQYF	-	-	TRBV5-4	TRBJ2-5
TGTGCCAGCAGCTTAGAGGACTCACCGTACAATGAGCAGTTCTTC	CASSLEDSPYNEQFF	-	many	TRBV7-6	TRBJ2-1
TGTGCCAGCAGTTTGGCCCCAGTCGGGACAGGATACACAGATACGCAGTATTTT	CASSLAPVGTGYTDTQYF	TRBD1	-	TRBV6-2/TRBV6-3	TRBJ2-3
TGTGCCAGCAGTTTAAACAGAAATCAGCCCCAGCATTTT	CASSLNRNQPQHF	-	many	TRBV28	TRBJ1-5
TGTGCTAGTGGTTCCACTAGCGGGAGGGCCTCTGTAGATACGCAGTATTTT	CASGSTSGRASVDTQYF	TRBD2	few	TRBV12-5	TRBJ2-3